This T cell receptor (beta chain) was sequenced during a study of T-cell reconstitution after alpha-beta-depleted transplantation in children (dated by TCRdb to about 2016). Looking at the study overall: Using TCR repertoire profiling, the study followed T-cell immune reconstitution in a quantitative way in children after TCRalphabeta/CD19-depleted allogeneic hematopoietic cell transplantation.

This clonotype came up once. Its antigen is not yet known. No per-base quality is available; no much larger clone lies one base away. One read alone is a weak basis. What this sample's treatment or condition label stands for: allogeneic hematopoietic cell transplantation with graft depleted of TCRalphabeta T cells and CD19 B cells. The transplant recipients were children given TCRalphabeta/CD19-depleted allogeneic hematopoietic cell grafts. Libraries were prepared through PCR. Sequenced using an Illumina HiSeq 2500. TCR library preparation used molecular barcoding, with unique molecular identifiers applied to normalize quantification of the TCRbeta repertoire. The public sequencing data were trimmed at Q25 with fastp and processed into clonotypes with MiXCR by TCRdb, which kept only in-frame beta chains. Here each entry gathers all rows of one CDR3 protein and keeps the most common genes and DNA. This sample has roughly 110,000 distinct CDR3 sequences in its table, and approximately 10% of those were observed once. The ten largest clonotypes hold less than 40% of the sample.

The research as a whole found: In some patients, the high TCRbeta diversity seen at day 60 was put down to recipient T cells and intrathymic progenitors that had survived conditioning. Apparently early alphabetaT-cell count recovery about two months after transplant reportedly relied on only several hundred rapidly expanded clones derived from non-depleted graft cells. Hyperexpanded clone frequencies declined over subsequent months; after one year, T-cell counts and TCRbeta diversity were mostly attributed to newly produced T cells.

The CDR1 and CDR2 encoded by the germline V gene are MDHEN and SYDVKM. Unmatched junction bases come to 8, with V trimmed by 8 bases and J by 4 bases. There are 14 amino acids in the CDR3, from cysteine to phenylalanine inclusive. Only the CDR3 part of the read is kept: 42 bases, read in frame from the first base. The source material was PBMCs, sampled before TCRalphabeta/CD19-depleted stem cell transplant. The chain joins TRBV28 to TRBJ2-1, with 7 bases matching TRBD1. This TCR came from a boy between 2 and 10 years old with acute lymphoblastic leukemia, due to receive a stem cell transplant. The nucleotides are TGTGCCAGCCTGACAGGGAGTCGATACAATGAGCAGTTCTTC. The resulting protein is CASLTGSRYNEQFF.